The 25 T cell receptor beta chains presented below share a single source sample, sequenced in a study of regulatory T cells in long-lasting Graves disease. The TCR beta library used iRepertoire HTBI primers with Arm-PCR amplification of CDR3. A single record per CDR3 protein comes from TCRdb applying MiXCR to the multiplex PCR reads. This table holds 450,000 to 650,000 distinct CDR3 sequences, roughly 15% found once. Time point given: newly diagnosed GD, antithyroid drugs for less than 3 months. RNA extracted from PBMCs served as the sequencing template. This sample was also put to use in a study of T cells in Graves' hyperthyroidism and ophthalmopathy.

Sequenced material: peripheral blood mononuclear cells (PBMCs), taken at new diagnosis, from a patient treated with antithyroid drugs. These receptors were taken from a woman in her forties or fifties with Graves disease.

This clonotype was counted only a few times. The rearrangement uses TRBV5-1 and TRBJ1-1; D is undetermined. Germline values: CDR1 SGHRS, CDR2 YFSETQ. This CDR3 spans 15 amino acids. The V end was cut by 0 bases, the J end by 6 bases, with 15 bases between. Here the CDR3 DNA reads TGCGCCAGCAGCTTGGCCCTCTTGGGGAGTCCTGAAGCTTTCTTT. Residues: CASSLALLGSPEAFF.

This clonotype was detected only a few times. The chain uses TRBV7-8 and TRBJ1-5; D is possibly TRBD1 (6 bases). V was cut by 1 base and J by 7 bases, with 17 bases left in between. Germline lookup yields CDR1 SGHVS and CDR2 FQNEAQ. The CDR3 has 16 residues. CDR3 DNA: TGTGCCAGCAGCTTAGAGGGGCTGGGGGCTAAACAGCCCCAGCATTTT. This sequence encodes CASSLEGLGAKQPQHF.

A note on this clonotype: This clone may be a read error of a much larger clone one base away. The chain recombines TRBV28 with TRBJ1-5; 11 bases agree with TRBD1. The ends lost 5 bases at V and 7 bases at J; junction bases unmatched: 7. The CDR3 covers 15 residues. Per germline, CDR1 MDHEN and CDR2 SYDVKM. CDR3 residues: CASSPGQGGKQPQHF. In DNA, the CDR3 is TGTGCCAGCAGTCCGGGACAGGGGGGGAAACAGCCCCAGCATTTT.

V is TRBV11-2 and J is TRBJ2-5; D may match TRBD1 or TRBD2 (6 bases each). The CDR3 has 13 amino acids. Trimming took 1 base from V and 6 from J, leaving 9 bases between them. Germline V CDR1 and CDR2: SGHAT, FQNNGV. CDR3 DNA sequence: TGTGCCAGCAGCTTAGCGGGGGCTAAGACCCAGTACTTC. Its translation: CASSLAGAKTQYF.

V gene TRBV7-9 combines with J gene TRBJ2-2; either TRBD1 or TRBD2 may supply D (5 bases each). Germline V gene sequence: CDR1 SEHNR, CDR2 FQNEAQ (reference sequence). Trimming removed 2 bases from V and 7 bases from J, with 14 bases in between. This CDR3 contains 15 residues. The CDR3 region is CASSLLRWGNGELFF. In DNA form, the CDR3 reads TGTGCCAGCAGCTTACTCCGGTGGGGGAACGGGGAGCTGTTTTTT.

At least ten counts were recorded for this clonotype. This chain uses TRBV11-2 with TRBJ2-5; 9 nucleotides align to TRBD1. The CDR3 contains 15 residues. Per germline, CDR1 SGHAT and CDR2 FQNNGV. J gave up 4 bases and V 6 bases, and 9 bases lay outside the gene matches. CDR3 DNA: TGTGCCAGCAGAAAGGGACAGGGCTCAGCAGAGACCCAGTACTTC. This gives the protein CASRKGQGSAETQYF.

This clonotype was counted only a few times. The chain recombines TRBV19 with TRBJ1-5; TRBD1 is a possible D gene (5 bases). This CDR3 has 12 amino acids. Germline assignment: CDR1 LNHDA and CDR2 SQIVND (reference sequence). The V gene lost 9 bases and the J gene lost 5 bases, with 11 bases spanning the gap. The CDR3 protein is CASSGRDQPQHF. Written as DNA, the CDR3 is TGTGCCAGCAGTGGCAGGGATCAGCCCCAGCATTTT.

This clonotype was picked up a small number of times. DNA for the CDR3: TGTGCCACCGGGAGGCCTGGAAACACCATATATTTT. It codes for CATGRPGNTIYF. The V call is TRBV10-3, the J call TRBJ1-3; D is uncertain. The V end was cut by 10 bases, the J end by 2 bases, with 9 bases between. The CDR3 extends over 12 amino acids. The germline gives CDR1 ENHRY, CDR2 SYGVKD.

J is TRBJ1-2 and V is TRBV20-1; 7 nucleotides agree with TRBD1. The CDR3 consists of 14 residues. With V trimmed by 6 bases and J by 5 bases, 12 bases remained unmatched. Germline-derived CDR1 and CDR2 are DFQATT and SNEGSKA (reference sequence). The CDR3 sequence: CSAKPSGGEYGYTF. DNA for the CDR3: TGCAGTGCAAAACCCTCAGGGGGAGAATATGGCTACACCTTC.

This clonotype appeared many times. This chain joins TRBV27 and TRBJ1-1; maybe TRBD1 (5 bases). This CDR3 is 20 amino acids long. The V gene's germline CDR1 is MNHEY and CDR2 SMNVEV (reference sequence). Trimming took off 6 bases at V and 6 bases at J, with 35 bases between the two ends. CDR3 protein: CASSRSLTEINPQPFAEAFF. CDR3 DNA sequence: TGTGCCAGCAGCCGAAGTCTGACAGAAATCAACCCCCAACCCTTCGCTGAAGCTTTCTTT.

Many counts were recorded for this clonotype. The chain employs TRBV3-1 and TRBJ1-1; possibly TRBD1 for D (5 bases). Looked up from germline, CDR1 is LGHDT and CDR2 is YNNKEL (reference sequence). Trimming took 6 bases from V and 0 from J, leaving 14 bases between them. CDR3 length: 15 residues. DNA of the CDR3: TGTGCCAGCAGTTCCCGACAGATGATGAACACTGAAGCTTTCTTT. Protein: CASSSRQMMNTEAFF.

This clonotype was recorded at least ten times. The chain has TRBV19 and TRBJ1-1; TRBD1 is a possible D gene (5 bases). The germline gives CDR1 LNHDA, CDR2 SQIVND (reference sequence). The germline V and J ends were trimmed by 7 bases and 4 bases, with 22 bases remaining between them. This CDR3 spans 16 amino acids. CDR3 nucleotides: TGTGCCAGTAAGCCCCAATATGGGCAGGGCGTCACTGAAGCTTTCTTT. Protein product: CASKPQYGQGVTEAFF.

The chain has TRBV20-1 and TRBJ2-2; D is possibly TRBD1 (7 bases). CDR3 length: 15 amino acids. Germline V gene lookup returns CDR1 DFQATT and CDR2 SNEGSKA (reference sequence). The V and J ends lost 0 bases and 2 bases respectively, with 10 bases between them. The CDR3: CSARDRGDNTGELFF. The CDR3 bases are TGCAGTGCTAGAGACAGGGGGGATAACACCGGGGAGCTGTTTTTT.

CDR3 loop: CASSPTSAEQFF. The CDR3, as DNA: TGTGCCAGCTCACCTACTAGCGCTGAGCAGTTCTTC. The chain carries TRBV18 and TRBJ2-1; 7 bases align to TRBD2. The CDR3 runs 12 residues. The V segment lost 3 bases and the J segment 9 bases; nucleotides outside the gene matches: 2. Germline CDR1 is KGHSH and CDR2 is LQKENI.

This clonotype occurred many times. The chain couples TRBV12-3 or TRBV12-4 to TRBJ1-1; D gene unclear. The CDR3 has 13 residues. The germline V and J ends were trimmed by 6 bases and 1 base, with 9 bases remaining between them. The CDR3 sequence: CASSLTWNTEAFF. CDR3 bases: TGTGCCAGCAGCTTGACCTGGAACACTGAAGCTTTCTTT.

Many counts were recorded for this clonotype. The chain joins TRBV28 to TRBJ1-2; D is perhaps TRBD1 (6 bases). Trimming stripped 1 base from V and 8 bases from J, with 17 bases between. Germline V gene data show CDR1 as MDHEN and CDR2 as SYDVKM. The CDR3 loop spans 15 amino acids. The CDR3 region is CASSLSTGTSMGYTF. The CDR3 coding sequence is TGTGCCAGCAGTTTATCTACCGGGACATCGATGGGCTACACCTTC.

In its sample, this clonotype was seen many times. CDR3 bases: TGCAGTGCTGGGGGACAGGGGCGCACCGGGGAGCTGTTTTTT. It translates to CSAGGQGRTGELFF. The chain is built from TRBV20-1 and TRBJ2-2, with TRBD1 matching 10 bases. Germline V gene sequence: CDR1 DFQATT, CDR2 SNEGSKA (reference sequence). The CDR3 is made up of 14 amino acids. The J segment lost 4 bases and the V segment lost 5 bases, leaving 4 bases of the junction unmatched.

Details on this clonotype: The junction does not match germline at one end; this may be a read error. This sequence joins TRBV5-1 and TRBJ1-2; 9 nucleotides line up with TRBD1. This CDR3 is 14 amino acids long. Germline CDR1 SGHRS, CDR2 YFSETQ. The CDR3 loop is CASSLEWTGEGCTF. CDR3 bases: TGCGCCAGCAGCTTGGAGTGGACAGGGGAGGGCTGCACCTTC.

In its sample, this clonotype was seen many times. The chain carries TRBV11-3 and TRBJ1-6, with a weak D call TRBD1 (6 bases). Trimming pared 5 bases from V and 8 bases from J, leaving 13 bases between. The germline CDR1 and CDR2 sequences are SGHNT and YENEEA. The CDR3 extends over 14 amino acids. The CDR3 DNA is TGTGCCAGCAGCCAAGGGACACCTTATTCACCCCTCCACTTT. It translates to CASSQGTPYSPLHF.

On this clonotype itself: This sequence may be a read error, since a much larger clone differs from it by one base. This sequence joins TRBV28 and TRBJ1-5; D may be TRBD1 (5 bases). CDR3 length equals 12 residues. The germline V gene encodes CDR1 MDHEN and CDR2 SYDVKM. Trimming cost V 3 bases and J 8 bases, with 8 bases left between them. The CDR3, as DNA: TGTGCCAGCAGTTTGCGACAGAAGCCCCAGCATTTT. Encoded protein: CASSLRQKPQHF.

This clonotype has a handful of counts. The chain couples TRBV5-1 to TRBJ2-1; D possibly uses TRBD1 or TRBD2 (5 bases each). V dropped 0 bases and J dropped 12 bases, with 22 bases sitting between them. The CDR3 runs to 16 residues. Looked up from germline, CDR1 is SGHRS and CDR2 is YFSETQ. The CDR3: CASSLAGNSGHRVQFF. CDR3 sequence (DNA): TGCGCCAGCAGCTTGGCCGGGAATTCTGGACACCGAGTGCAGTTCTTC.

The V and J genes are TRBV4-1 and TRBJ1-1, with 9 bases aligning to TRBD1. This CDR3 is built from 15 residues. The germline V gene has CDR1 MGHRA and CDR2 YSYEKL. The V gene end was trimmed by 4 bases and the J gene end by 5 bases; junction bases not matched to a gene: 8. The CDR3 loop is CASSRHRGQGTEAFF. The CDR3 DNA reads TGCGCCAGCAGCCGTCACAGGGGGCAGGGGACTGAAGCTTTCTTT.

CDR3 amino acids: CASALAGARETQYF. The CDR3 DNA reads as TGTGCCAGCGCACTAGCGGGGGCCCGAGAGACCCAGTACTTC. The V and J genes are TRBV3-1 and TRBJ2-5; 11 bases match TRBD2. The length of the CDR3 is 14 residues. V shed 8 bases, J shed 4 bases, and the junction held 6 bases outside the gene matches. CDR1 is LGHDT and CDR2 is YNNKEL in the germline V gene (reference sequence).

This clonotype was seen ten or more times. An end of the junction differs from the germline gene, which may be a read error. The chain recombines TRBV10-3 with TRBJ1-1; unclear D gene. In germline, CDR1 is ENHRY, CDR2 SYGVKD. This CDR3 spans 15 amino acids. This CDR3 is CTISDLATFSTEAFF. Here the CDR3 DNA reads TGTACCATCAGTGATTTAGCGACCTTCAGCACTGAAGCTTTCTTT.

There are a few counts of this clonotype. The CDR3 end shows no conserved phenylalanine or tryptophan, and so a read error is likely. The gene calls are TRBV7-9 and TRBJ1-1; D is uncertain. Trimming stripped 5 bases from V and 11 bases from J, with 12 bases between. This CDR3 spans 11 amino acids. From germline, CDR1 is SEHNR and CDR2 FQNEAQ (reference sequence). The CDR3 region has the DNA TGTGCCAGCAGCCTTGACGGTAGGGCTTTCTGT. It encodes CASSLDGRAFC.